The rows below give T cell receptor beta chains drawn from one sample of a study of T cells in Graves' hyperthyroidism and ophthalmopathy. Each CDR3 protein gets one entry after TCRdb re-called the multiplex PCR reads with MiXCR. This table holds approximately 610,000 distinct CDR3 sequences, roughly a sixth found once. Sequenced: blood. The receptor set was obtained from a woman younger than 35 with Graves' hyperthyroidism. Each CDR3 is given with its conserved first and last residue.

V gene	J gene	CDR3 protein
TRBV19	TRBJ1-1	CASSIRGMNTEAFF
TRBV6-2/TRBV6-3	TRBJ2-7	CASSYPIMRDPPHYEQYF
TRBV11-2	TRBJ1-1	CASSLALLNTEAFF
TRBV27	TRBJ2-2	CASSSKQGLSGELFF
TRBV9	TRBJ1-1	CASSPRPGGLDTEAFF
TRBV19	TRBJ2-7	CASSTTTADEQYF
TRBV29-1	TRBJ2-3	CSGIITGKGTDTQYF
TRBV20-1	TRBJ2-1	CSARDIRDLNEQFF
TRBV20-1	TRBJ1-3	CSASPMVSGNTIYF
TRBV29-1	TRBJ1-1	CSVEASGAGFSAFF
TRBV7-9	TRBJ1-2	CASSLEPRAHYGYTF
TRBV6-2/TRBV6-3	TRBJ1-4	CASGTGEDEKLFF
TRBV11-3	TRBJ1-1	CASSRPIRQHTEAFF
TRBV3-1	TRBJ2-5	CASSQDDGGWTQYF
TRBV29-1	TRBJ2-1	CSVQGVRESDNEQFF
TRBV18	TRBJ1-3	CASSPGASGNTIYF
TRBV19	TRBJ1-2	CASTSGGGDRYGYTF
TRBV20-1	TRBJ1-6	CSVEYENYNSPLHF
TRBV30	TRBJ2-1	CAWSSGRGSYNEQFF
TRBV2	TRBJ1-1	CASSQVTNTEAFF
TRBV30	TRBJ1-5	CAWSEGNNQPQHF
TRBV7-9	TRBJ2-7	CASSSRDRVYEQYF
TRBV6-1	TRBJ2-7	CASSDGDPSYEQYF
TRBV12-3/TRBV12-4	TRBJ2-2	CASRPTLGTSGGPMNTGELFF
TRBV7-8	TRBJ2-3	CASSLGLGTGSDTQYF
TRBV28	TRBJ2-5	CASSLRTSGRAQETQYF
TRBV11-2	TRBJ2-7	CASSLALPRGRRYEQYF
TRBV11-3	TRBJ2-5	CASSLTIQETQYF
TRBV12-3/TRBV12-4	TRBJ1-2	CASTAPGTGDGYTF
TRBV7-2	TRBJ1-4	CASSLAWGELFF
TRBV5-1	TRBJ2-7	CASSFGTSAFYEQYF
TRBV6-2/TRBV6-3	TRBJ2-1	CASTQGRSYNEQFF
TRBV9	TRBJ2-5	CASSVKPGGLAGGETQYF
TRBV7-2	TRBJ1-6	CASSPEGTGLSPLHF
TRBV20-1	TRBJ1-5	CSASFNVNNQPQHF
TRBV7-9	TRBJ2-7	CASRLGTADEQYF
TRBV9	TRBJ2-5	CASSARQGAYETQYF
TRBV7-8	TRBJ2-7	CASSLDTGGLGEQYF
TRBV6-2/TRBV6-3	TRBJ1-4	CASSRDRGGEKLFF
TRBV7-3	TRBJ2-3	CASSIVSDGTDTQYF